The rows below give T cell receptor beta chains drawn from one sample of a study of T cell changes during pregnancy in multiple sclerosis. Clones were sequenced by immunoSEQ multiplex PCR, and TCRdb holds only the in-frame ones, with some missing. The sample has over 45,000 clones, more than 85% seen once. Sequencing was performed on peripheral blood, taken in the third trimester of pregnancy. The source of these receptors is a female donor in good health, enrolled as a control in a pregnancy study. The CDR3 runs from the conserved cysteine through the conserved F or W. D genes are given only for firm matches. The size of a clone is reported for some rows only, either as once, few or many, or as a class for expanded clones.

>TRBJ2-5|14|TRBV6-6|.|TRBD2
TGTGCCAGCAGTGGACTAGCGGGGGAAGAGACCCAGTACTTC
CASSGLAGEETQYF
>TRBJ1-1|13|TRBV6-6|few|.
TGTGCCAGCAGATCCCGACAGAACACTGAAGCTTTCTTT
CASRSRQNTEAFF
>TRBJ1-5|13|TRBV28|.|.
TGTGCCAGCACCGGGTTTGGGAATCAGCCCCAGCATTTT
CASTGFGNQPQHF
>TRBJ1-1|13|TRBV11-2|.|.
TGTGCCAGCAGCTTAGGGCGAGGGACTGAAGCTTTCTTT
CASSLGRGTEAFF
>TRBJ2-3|17|TRBV18|.|.
TGTGCCAGCTCACCACCTGTAGGGGGACCGAGCACAGATACGCAGTATTTT
CASSPPVGGPSTDTQYF
>TRBJ2-1|14|TRBV25-1|.|TRBD2
TGTGCCAGCAGTGAACTAGCGGAATACAATGAGCAGTTCTTC
CASSELAEYNEQFF
>TRBJ2-7|14|TRBV11-3|.|TRBD1
TGTGCCAGCAGCTCGCTTACCACAGGGGGGGAGCAGTACTTC
CASSSLTTGGEQYF
>TRBJ1-1|11|TRBV7-2|.|.
TGTGCCAGCAGCTCCCGTAATGAAGCTTTCTTT
CASSSRNEAFF
>TRBJ1-1|14|TRBV5-8|.|TRBD1
TGTGCCAGCAGCTTCTATCAGGGGGCGGGGGAAGCTTTCTTT
CASSFYQGAGEAFF
>TRBJ2-6|16|TRBV7-2|.|.
TGTGCCAGCAGCTTAAGAGAGGGCACTGGGGCCAACGTCCTGACTTTC
CASSLREGTGANVLTF
>TRBJ2-3|14|TRBV27|.|TRBD2
TGTGCCAGCAGTTTAGCGGGAGGCAGAGATACGCAGTATTTT
CASSLAGGRDTQYF
>TRBJ2-7|14|TRBV10-1|.|TRBD2
TGCGCCAGCAGAATAGCGGGGGATATCTACGAGCAGTACTTC
CASRIAGDIYEQYF
>TRBJ1-4|14|TRBV2|.|.
TGTGCCAGCAGCCGTCTTGCAACTAATGAAAAACTGTTTTTT
CASSRLATNEKLFF
>TRBJ1-1|12|TRBV18|.|.
TGTGCCAGCTCACCCCAAAGGGGAGAAGCTTTCTTT
CASSPQRGEAFF
>TRBJ2-7|16|TRBV7-8|.|TRBD2
TGTGCCAGCAGCTTAGGACTAGCGGGGAGCTCCTACGAGCAGTACTTC
CASSLGLAGSSYEQYF
>TRBJ1-2|14|TRBV19|.|.
TGTGCCAGTAGTATAGTCGCAGGAAGCTATGGCTACACCTTC
CASSIVAGSYGYTF
>TRBJ2-7|18|TRBV12-5|.|TRBD1
TGTGCTAGTGGTTTGGTCACGTCGGGGACAGGGGAGGTTCACGAGCAGTACTTC
CASGLVTSGTGEVHEQYF